A single sample is the source of the 5 T cell receptor beta chains below, sequenced in a study of human T cells and chemical hapten exposure. TCRdb re-called the RACE reads with MiXCR, one entry per CDR3 protein. The sample holds just under 350,000 distinct CDR3 sequences, around 6.9% seen once. Regarding time point: patch test 1, 2 weeks after DPC sensitization. Indicated treatment: therapeutic diphenylcyclopropenone sensitization with weekly scalp DPC. The specimen was whole blood, collected in connection with sensitization to the hapten diphenylcyclopropenone (DPC). These TCRs come from a woman aged 18 to 35 with alopecia areata. Some clones in this sample may be carry-over from other donors' samples.

The CDR3 sequence: CAISEFGRLPSYEQYF. The CDR3 DNA follows: TGTGCCATCAGTGAGTTTGGCAGGCTTCCCTCCTACGAGCAGTACTTC. V is TRBV10-3 and J is TRBJ2-7; D unclear. Germline-derived CDR1 and CDR2 are ENHRY and SYGVKD. Trimming left V 1 base short and J 0 bases short, with 13 bases between. CDR3 length equals 16 residues.

This clonotype was seen at least ten times. The chain is built from TRBV7-3 and TRBJ2-7; D is ambiguous. The CDR3 loop spans 15 amino acids. Trimming took off 5 bases at V and 4 bases at J, with 18 bases between the two ends. Germline CDR1 and CDR2: SGHTA and FQGTGA. The CDR3 loop reads CASSPTNWGTYEQYF. The CDR3, as DNA: TGTGCCAGCAGCCCCACAAACTGGGGAACTTACGAGCAGTACTTC.

This clonotype has a count of ten or more. The chain couples TRBV4-2 to TRBJ2-5, with D maybe TRBD1 (5 bases). The length of the CDR3 is 15 residues. Germline values: CDR1 LGHNA, CDR2 YNFKEQ. V dropped 4 bases and J dropped 5 bases, with 17 bases sitting between them. CDR3 region: CASSRGQRGEETQYF. CDR3 DNA sequence: TGTGCCAGCAGCCGCGGACAAAGAGGAGAGGAGACCCAGTACTTC.

The rearrangement links TRBV4-1 to TRBJ1-1; perhaps TRBD1 as D (5 bases). CDR3 length: 13 amino acids. Germline V gives CDR1 MGHRA, CDR2 YSYEKL. The V end lost 8 bases, the J end lost 5 bases, and 15 bases lay between the germline ends. The CDR3 region has the DNA TGCGCCAGCCAACACGGGGGGGGTACTGAAGCTTTCTTT. Its translation is CASQHGGGTEAFF.

This clonotype was seen a handful of times. The rearrangement joins TRBV29-1 to TRBJ1-1; TRBD1 might be the D (5 bases). V lost 3 bases and J 1 base, leaving 18 bases between the germline ends. CDR3 length: 16 amino acids. Germline assignment: CDR1 SQVTM and CDR2 ANQGSEA. CDR3 loop: CSVDSTRVGANTEAFF. As DNA, the CDR3 is TGCAGCGTTGACTCGACAAGGGTTGGGGCGAACACTGAAGCTTTCTTT.